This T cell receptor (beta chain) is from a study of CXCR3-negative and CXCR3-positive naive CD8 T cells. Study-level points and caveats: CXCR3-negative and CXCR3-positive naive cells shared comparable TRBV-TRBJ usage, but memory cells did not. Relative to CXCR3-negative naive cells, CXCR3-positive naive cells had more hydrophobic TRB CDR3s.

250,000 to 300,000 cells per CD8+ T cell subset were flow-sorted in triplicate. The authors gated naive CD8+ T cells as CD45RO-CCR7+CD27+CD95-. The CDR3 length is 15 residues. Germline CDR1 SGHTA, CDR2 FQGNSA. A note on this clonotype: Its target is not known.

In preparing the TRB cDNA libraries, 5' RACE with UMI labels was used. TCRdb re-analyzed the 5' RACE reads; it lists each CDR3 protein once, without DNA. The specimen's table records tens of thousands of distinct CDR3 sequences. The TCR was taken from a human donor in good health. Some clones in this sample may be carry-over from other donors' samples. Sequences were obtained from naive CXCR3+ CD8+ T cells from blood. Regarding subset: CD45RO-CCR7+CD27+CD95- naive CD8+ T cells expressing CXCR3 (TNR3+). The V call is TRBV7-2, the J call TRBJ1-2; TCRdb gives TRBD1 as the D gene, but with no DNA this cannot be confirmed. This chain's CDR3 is CASSLAGGGNYGYTF.